This T cell receptor beta chain appears in the sequencing data of a study of shared clonotypes between healthy human individuals. At the level of the study: The donor pool was made up of two women and a few men aged 18 to 49.

Assay: immunoSEQ multiplex PCR; the TCRdb copy retains only in-frame clones and omits some. The profile shows approximately 2.3 million clones, over 85% of them singletons. The CDR3 consists of 15 residues. The germline V gene has CDR1 SNHLY and CDR2 FYNNEI. The V gene lost 1 base and the J gene lost 4 bases, with 14 bases spanning the gap. All the donors were Caucasian adults who lived in Nashville, Tennessee. The TCR comes from a man aged 18 to 29 in good health. Some clones in this sample may be carry-over from other donors' samples. Sample: naive CD4+ T cells from PBMCs. Sample subset: CD45RA+ positively selected. The genes are TRBV2 and TRBJ2-7; D ambiguous. CDR3 protein: CASSEGLVGLYEQYF. In nucleotides, the CDR3 is TGTGCCAGCAGTGAAGGGCTAGTCGGATTGTACGAGCAGTACTTC.